These T cell receptor beta chains were read from a single sample in a study of T cells in Graves' hyperthyroidism and ophthalmopathy. In TCRdb, the multiplex PCR reads were re-called with MiXCR into one record per CDR3 protein. The repertoire holds over 350,000 distinct CDR3 sequences, with roughly an eighth as singletons. Sequencing input: blood. Receptors were obtained from a man aged 45-65 years with Graves' ophthalmopathy. Each CDR3 is given with its conserved first and last residue. A D gene is named only where the DNA matches it firmly. Clone sizes are given selectively: once, few, many, or a class where the clone is expanded.

length	size	V	J	D	CDR3	DNA
15	-	TRBV12-3/TRBV12-4	TRBJ2-2	-	CASIRDTLRTGELFF	TGTGCCAGCATCAGAGACACCTTACGGACCGGGGAGCTGTTTTTT
18	many	TRBV28	TRBJ2-7	TRBD2	CASRAGTSGKGPSYEQYF	TGTGCCAGCAGAGCCGGGACTAGCGGGAAAGGGCCTTCCTACGAGCAGTACTTC
16	many	TRBV7-9	TRBJ2-7	-	CASSSLSWTLNYEQYF	TGTGCCAGCAGCTCACTTAGCTGGACACTTAACTACGAGCAGTACTTC
13	few	TRBV24-1	TRBJ2-5	-	CATSWEGEVTQYF	TGTGCCACCAGTTGGGAGGGGGAGGTGACCCAGTACTTC
14	-	TRBV12-3/TRBV12-4	TRBJ1-1	-	CASSERTSFTEAFF	TGTGCCAGCAGTGAAAGGACAAGCTTCACTGAAGCTTTCTTT
16	many	TRBV7-9	TRBJ2-2	TRBD2	CASSDGLAGATGELFF	TGTGCCAGCAGCGATGGACTAGCGGGAGCCACCGGGGAGCTGTTTTTT
14	many	TRBV5-8	TRBJ1-5	-	CASSLGTWAHPQHF	TGTGCCAGCAGCTTGGGGACATGGGCCCACCCCCAGCATTTT
14	-	TRBV20-1	TRBJ2-7	TRBD1	CSASGQGGSYEQYF	TGCAGTGCTTCCGGACAGGGGGGCTCCTACGAGCAGTACTTC
15	few	TRBV12-3/TRBV12-4	TRBJ2-1	-	CASRPTGSGYNEQFF	TGTGCCAGCAGACCAACAGGGTCGGGGTACAATGAGCAGTTCTTC
15	-	TRBV20-1	TRBJ2-1	TRBD2	CSAGLAGVPSNEQFF	TGCAGTGCTGGACTAGCGGGAGTCCCTAGCAATGAGCAGTTCTTC
13	many	TRBV5-1	TRBJ2-1	TRBD2	CASSPGVDGRKFF	TGCGCCAGCAGCCCTGGGGTAGACGGGAGGAAGTTCTTC
15	many	TRBV27	TRBJ2-7	-	CASSLHLPVKYEQYF	TGTGCCAGCAGTTTACATCTACCGGTAAAGTACGAGCAGTACTTC